The 8 T cell receptor beta chains below come from one sample, sequenced in a study of shared clonotypes between healthy human individuals. Data came from immunoSEQ multiplex PCR; TCRdb stores just in-frame clones and leaves some out. The sample includes more than 400,000 clones, around 73% seen only once; the top ten take about 12%. The sample taken for sequencing was PBMCs. These receptors were taken from a woman in her forties in good health. Some clones in this sample may be carry-over from other donors' samples.

The rearrangement joins TRBV5-1 to TRBJ2-2, with D possibly TRBD1 on 6 matching bases. CDR3 size: 14 residues. The V gene's germline CDR1 is SGHRS and CDR2 YFSETQ. The V end lost 4 bases, the J end lost 5 bases, and 12 bases lay between the germline ends. The CDR3 DNA is TGCGCCAGCAGCCTCCGGGACACTACCGGGGAGCTGTTTTTT. Translation: CASSLRDTTGELFF.

Here the CDR3 reads CASSLALAGGVDTQYF. DNA of the CDR3: TGTGCCAGCAGCTTAGCGCTAGCGGGAGGGGTAGATACGCAGTATTTT. This chain links TRBV7-9 with TRBJ2-3, with TRBD2 matching over 12 bases. CDR1 is SEHNR, CDR2 FQNEAQ, per germline (reference sequence). This CDR3 is 16 amino acids long. V was pared by 0 bases and J by 5 bases, with 3 bases of the junction left unmatched.

The chain is built from TRBV28 and TRBJ2-1; maybe TRBD2 (5 bases). Germline loops: CDR1 MDHEN, CDR2 SYDVKM. The CDR3 sequence is 15 residues long. Trimming left V 2 bases short and J 3 bases short, with 11 bases between. CDR3 DNA sequence: TGTGCCAGCAGTTTAGGCTCGAGGGTCTACAATGAGCAGTTCTTC. Its protein product is CASSLGSRVYNEQFF.

This clone occurred once. The chain couples TRBV7-2 to TRBJ2-4; TRBD2 is a possible D gene (6 bases). The CDR3 is 14 residues long. Trimming took 4 bases from V and 5 from J, leaving 12 bases between them. Germline values: CDR1 SGHTA, CDR2 FQGNSA. CDR3: CASSWAGGQNIQYF. CDR3 in DNA: TGTGCCAGCAGCTGGGCCGGGGGTCAAAACATTCAGTACTTC.

The rearrangement uses TRBV10-2 and TRBJ2-2, with a tentative D call TRBD2 (7 bases). From germline, CDR1 is WSHSY and CDR2 SAAADI. CDR3 size: 14 residues. V was pared by 6 bases and J by 5 bases, with 13 bases between. The CDR3 DNA reads as TGCGCCAGCAGGCCGGGGGGCGATACCGGGGAGCTGTTTTTT. Protein sequence: CASRPGGDTGELFF.

This chain links TRBV5-1 with TRBJ2-5; tentative D call: TRBD2 (6 bases). V dropped 0 bases and J dropped 1 base, with 7 bases sitting between them. Per the germline V gene, CDR1 is SGHRS and CDR2 is YFSETQ. The length of the CDR3 is 14 residues. The CDR3 loop reads CASSLVGGQETQYF. CDR3 nucleotides: TGCGCCAGCAGCTTGGTGGGGGGCCAAGAGACCCAGTACTTC.

This clone has a single count. The chain couples TRBV7-9 to TRBJ2-1, with TRBD1 identical over 9 bases. V dropped 5 bases and J dropped 7; count of bases not matched to a gene: 9. The germline V gene has CDR1 SEHNR and CDR2 FQNEAQ (reference sequence). CDR3 size: 15 residues. The CDR3 is CASSLGTGFGNEQFF. The CDR3 DNA sequence: TGTGCCAGCAGCCTAGGGACAGGGTTTGGGAATGAGCAGTTCTTC.

The chain employs TRBV5-1 and TRBJ2-7; weak D call: TRBD2 (6 bases). In germline, CDR1 is SGHRS, CDR2 YFSETQ. The CDR3 consists of 14 residues. The V end was cut by 0 bases, the J end by 6 bases, with 13 bases between. CDR3 nucleotides: TGCGCCAGCAGCTTGGCCGGAGGGGTAGGCGAGCAGTACTTC. The encoded protein is CASSLAGGVGEQYF.